This T cell receptor (beta chain) was obtained from a study of blood T cell repertoires in COVID-19. For the study at large: COVID-19 samples collected from the United States, Italy and Spain covered acute and convalescent phases. T cells, B-cell-depleted T cells, or PBMCs supplied cDNA or gDNA.

The CDR3 length is 13 residues. Trimming cost V 9 bases and J 1 base; bases outside gene matches: 5. Per germline, CDR1 SGHRS and CDR2 YFSETQ. Per the original data handling: Amplification of reference gene primers was used by the study to estimate nucleated cell counts. Clones were read by immunoSEQ multiplex PCR, and TCRdb kept only the in-frame ones, dropping some. D and trimming were read from the DNA, whereas the V and J calls and clone size are those reported in that table. Seen here are about 140,000 clones, about 92% observed once, and the top ten hold roughly 1.5%. The V call is TRBV5-1, the J call TRBJ2-3; TRBD2 matches at 7 bases. The sequenced sample was peripheral blood. This TCR was sampled from a human donor in a cohort sampled during active COVID-19. The CDR3 protein is CATKRGGTDTQYF. DNA of the CDR3: TGCGCCACCAAACGGGGGGGCACAGATACGCAGTATTTT. Looking up the rest from reference TRBV5-1 and TRBJ2-3 gives the full variable domain: KAGVTQTPRYLIKTRGQQVTLSCSPISGHRSVSWYQQTPGQGLQFLFEYFSETQRNKGNFPGRFSGRQFSNSRSEMNVSTLELGDSALYLCATKRGGTDTQYFGPGTRLTVL.